These 9 T cell receptor beta chains share one sample of origin, sequenced in a study of Graves' ophthalmopathy and Graves' hyperthyroidism. Researchers took RNA transcripts and amplified TCR beta CDR3 regions from them. The workflow started with a first-round RT-PCR run with HTBI primers and then moved on to a second-round multiplex PCR. TCRdb re-called the multiplex PCR reads with MiXCR, one entry per CDR3 protein. The sample includes fewer than 250,000 distinct CDR3 sequences, roughly 27% of them seen just once. Sequenced material: peripheral blood. All receptors come from a man aged 50 to 59 with Graves' ophthalmopathy.

This clonotype has ten or more counts. The rearrangement joins TRBV6-5 to TRBJ2-7; D is ambiguous. V lost 7 bases, J lost 3 bases, and 13 bases lay in between. There are 13 residues in the CDR3. Germline V gene lookup returns CDR1 MNHEY and CDR2 SVGAGI. The CDR3 is CASKWQLFYEQYF. The CDR3 DNA sequence: TGTGCCAGCAAATGGCAGCTATTCTACGAGCAGTACTTC.

This sequence joins TRBV12-3 or TRBV12-4 and TRBJ1-1; 7 bases are a match to TRBD1. V gave up 10 bases and J gave up 1 base; unmatched junction bases: 9. This CDR3 comprises 14 residues. CDR3 sequence (DNA): TGTGCCACCCTGTCCGGGACAGAGAACACTGAAGCTTTCTTT. Its protein is CATLSGTENTEAFF.

This clonotype was seen many times. The chain employs TRBV5-1 and TRBJ2-6; the match to TRBD1 covers 9 bases. CDR3 length: 17 residues. V shed 0 bases and J 2 bases; nucleotides not matched to a gene: 3. CDR1 is SGHRS, CDR2 YFSETQ, per germline. The CDR3 spells CASSLGGTGTGANVLTF. DNA of the CDR3: TGCGCCAGCAGCTTGGGCGGGACAGGGACTGGGGCCAACGTCCTGACTTTC.

This clonotype has at least ten counts. The rearrangement uses TRBV3-1 and TRBJ2-5; 11 bases align to TRBD2. V lost 1 base to trimming and J lost 4 bases; unmatched junction nucleotides: 14. The V gene's germline CDR1 is LGHDT and CDR2 YNNKEL (reference sequence). There are 19 residues in the CDR3. The CDR3 nucleotides are TGTGCCAGCAGCCAAGTGGGGAGCGTTAGCGGGAGGGCCGGAGAGACCCAGTACTTC. Its translation is CASSQVGSVSGRAGETQYF.

The sample holds a few counts of this clonotype. This chain's CDR3 is CASSYSGGQRRETQYF. DNA for the CDR3: TGTGCCAGCAGTTACAGTGGGGGACAGAGAAGAGAGACCCAGTACTTC. J is TRBJ2-5 and V is TRBV6-5; TRBD1 matches at 7 bases. V trimming: 2 bases; J trimming: 4 bases; junction bases outside the gene matches: 10. The length of the CDR3 is 16 residues. In germline, CDR1 is MNHEY, CDR2 SVGAGI.

This clonotype has a count of ten or more. This chain links TRBV12-3 or TRBV12-4 with TRBJ2-2; 8 nucleotides match TRBD1. The length of the CDR3 is 16 residues. J lost 4 bases, V lost 3 bases, and 7 bases had no gene match. The CDR3 is CASSFQGAVGTGELFF. The CDR3, as DNA: TGTGCCAGCAGTTTTCAGGGGGCGGTTGGCACCGGGGAGCTGTTTTTT.

There are many counts of this clonotype. The chain combines TRBV2 with TRBJ2-5; weak D call: TRBD1 (6 bases). Germline V CDR1 and CDR2: SNHLY, FYNNEI. The CDR3 is 15 residues long. The V and J ends lost 4 bases and 0 bases respectively, with 12 bases between them. The CDR3 DNA sequence: TGTGCCAGCAGTGCCTTACACAGGGACCAAGAGACCCAGTACTTC. This translates into CASSALHRDQETQYF.

There are many counts of this clonotype. This chain connects TRBV20-1 to TRBJ1-2; D is undetermined. The V and J ends lost 0 bases and 6 bases respectively, with 11 bases between them. CDR3 length equals 13 residues. Per the germline V gene, CDR1 is DFQATT and CDR2 is SNEGSKA (reference sequence). The CDR3 DNA is TGCAGTGCTAGAGACCATTTAGTGGATGGCTACACCTTC. Amino acids: CSARDHLVDGYTF.

This clonotype occurred once. The genes are TRBV12-3 or TRBV12-4 and TRBJ1-6; D not certain. CDR3 length equals 15 residues. V was pared by 8 bases and J by 7 bases, with 18 bases between. The CDR3 region is CASELLGWGNSPLHF. Written as DNA, the CDR3 is TGTGCCAGCGAGCTCCTTGGGTGGGGAAATTCACCCCTCCACTTT.